This passage covers 5 T cell receptor beta chains from one sample sequenced in a study of blood T cell repertoires in COVID-19. The data were produced by immunoSEQ multiplex PCR, yet TCRdb's version contains in-frame clones alone and is incomplete. This table holds under 65,000 clones, 60% to 80% found once. The sample taken for sequencing was PBMCs or T cells enriched from blood (not recorded which). These receptors were collected from a woman between 45 and 65 years old with acute COVID-19.

The chain has TRBV28 and TRBJ1-2; TRBD1 matches 9 bases. Germline values: CDR1 MDHEN, CDR2 SYDVKM. V lost 4 bases and J lost 4; bases outside the gene matches: 4. This CDR3 contains 14 residues. The CDR3 sequence: CASSSQGAGYGYTF. CDR3 coding DNA: TGTGCCAGCAGTTCACAGGGGGCTGGCTATGGCTACACCTTC.

The rearrangement uses TRBV4-1 and TRBJ2-1; TRBD2 matches 10 bases. The CDR3 has 15 residues. Per germline, CDR1 MGHRA and CDR2 YSYEKL. The ends lost 4 bases at V and 5 bases at J; junction bases unmatched: 5. Here the CDR3 reads CASSRAGGPNNEQFF. CDR3 DNA sequence: TGCGCCAGCAGCCGAGCGGGGGGGCCTAACAATGAGCAGTTCTTC.

This chain links TRBV14 with TRBJ2-3; D may be TRBD2 (5 bases). V lost 2 bases and J lost 0, with 9 bases in between. The CDR3 sequence is 15 residues long. Germline V gene data show CDR1 as SGHDN and CDR2 as FVKESK. The CDR3 loop is CASSQLASSTDTQYF. CDR3 nucleotides: TGTGCCAGCAGCCAACTGGCTAGCAGCACAGATACGCAGTATTTT.

The chain combines TRBV4-1 with TRBJ2-5; 10 nucleotides agree with TRBD2. V shed 2 bases and J 7 bases; nucleotides not matched to a gene: 10. CDR1 is MGHRA and CDR2 is YSYEKL in the germline V gene. The CDR3 runs 16 residues. CDR3 region: CASSQSPLAGAGTQYF. In DNA form, the CDR3 reads TGCGCCAGCAGCCAATCTCCCCTAGCGGGGGCGGGGACCCAGTACTTC.

V is TRBV5-8 and J is TRBJ2-5, with D maybe TRBD2 (6 bases). CDR1 is SGHTS and CDR2 is YDEGEE in the germline V gene. V lost 3 bases and J lost 6, with 12 bases in between. The CDR3 is 13 residues long. CDR3 nucleotides: TGTGCCAGCAGCTCACCGGGACTCAAGACCCAGTACTTC. It encodes CASSSPGLKTQYF.